The T cell receptor beta chain described here comes from a study of blood T cell repertoires in COVID-19. Using immunoSEQ multiplex PCR, the repertoire was profiled, and TCRdb retains in-frame clones only, with some absent. The sample records some 120,000 clones, around 87% being singletons. This CDR3 has 15 amino acids. The V gene's germline CDR1 is SGDLS and CDR2 YYNGEE. V shed 4 bases and J 7 bases; nucleotides not matched to a gene: 12. The chain joins TRBV9 to TRBJ1-1; 8 nucleotides agree with TRBD1. Sample: peripheral blood. This sequence originates from a woman between 55 and 75 years old with acute or convalescent COVID-19. The CDR3: CASSRDRWTASEAFF. The CDR3 DNA follows: TGTGCCAGCAGCCGGGACAGGTGGACAGCCAGTGAAGCTTTCTTT.